Many counts were recorded for the clone carrying this T cell receptor beta chain. This sample was taken from a study of T-cell reconstitution after alpha-beta-depleted transplantation in children. Construction of the TCRbeta library involved unique molecular identifiers. One entry per CDR3 protein, called by TCRdb with MiXCR from the PCR reads. The table records around 600,000 distinct CDR3 sequences, about 15% of them present only once. CDR3 length equals 14 residues. Trimming stripped 6 bases from V and 2 bases from J, with 14 bases between. Germline V gene sequence: CDR1 ENHRY, CDR2 SYGVKD. The input for sequencing was PBMCs from the stem cell graft donor, taken from the stem cell graft. This clonotype originated in a human donor who donated a stem cell graft to a child with acute myeloid leukemia. This chain joins TRBV10-3 and TRBJ2-7, with D possibly TRBD2 on 6 matching bases. The CDR3 sequence: CAIRGDSWAYEQYF. CDR3 sequence (DNA): TGTGCCATCAGAGGGGACTCCTGGGCCTACGAGCAGTACTTC.